Listed here are 23 T cell receptor beta chains from one sample, sequenced in a study of T cells after yellow fever vaccination. MiXCR, applied by TCRdb to the 5' RACE reads, yields one record per CDR3 protein. Of under 150,000 distinct CDR3 sequences listed, 7% to 9% are singletons. The sample here was CD4+ T cells sorted from PBMCs, taken 5 days after the yellow fever booster vaccination. These receptors were collected from a young man who received the YFV17D yellow fever vaccine.

This clonotype was detected many times. The chain recombines TRBV20-1 with TRBJ2-1; D is possibly TRBD2 (6 bases). This CDR3 spans 17 amino acids. Germline V CDR1 and CDR2: DFQATT, SNEGSKA (reference sequence). Trimming left V 0 bases short and J 0 bases short, with 15 bases between. The CDR3 bases are TGCAGTGCTAGAGATTCGGGACTGGGAAACTCCTACAATGAGCAGTTCTTC. Protein: CSARDSGLGNSYNEQFF.

For this clonotype: A much larger clone differs from this one at a single base, so this may be a read error. This rearrangement joins TRBV7-7 to TRBJ2-5; maybe TRBD1 (5 bases). CDR3 length equals 18 residues. Germline V gene data show CDR1 as SSHAT and CDR2 as FNYEAQ (reference sequence). This chain's CDR3 is CASIQSPNPDIAPETQYF. For the CDR3, the DNA is TGTGCTAGCATCCAAAGCCCCAATCCGGACATAGCACCGGAGACCCAGTACTTC.

This clonotype appeared many times. V usage is TRBV7-8 and J usage is TRBJ2-2; 10 nucleotides match TRBD1. V was pared by 6 bases and J by 9 bases, with 10 bases of the junction left unmatched. Germline CDR1 SGHVS, CDR2 FQNEAQ. The CDR3 has 15 residues. CDR3 in DNA: TGTGCCAGCAGACCGGGACAGGGGACACGCTGGGAGCTGTTTTTT. This gives the protein CASRPGQGTRWELFF.

This clonotype has ten or more counts. This chain joins TRBV28 and TRBJ1-1; 7 bases align to TRBD1. Losses at the gene ends were 4 bases for V and 2 bases for J; bases not matched to a gene: 4. CDR1 is MDHEN, CDR2 SYDVKM, per germline. This CDR3 has 14 amino acids. CDR3 DNA sequence: TGTGCCAGCAGTTGGGACAGACTCAACACTGAAGCTTTCTTT. Its translation: CASSWDRLNTEAFF.

CDR3 DNA: TGCAGCGTTGTAATAAGGGACACCAACTATGGCTACACCTTC. Translation: CSVVIRDTNYGYTF. The chain is built from TRBV29-1 and TRBJ1-2; the D gene is possibly TRBD1 (6 bases). The V and J ends lost 4 bases and 2 bases respectively, with 14 bases between them. This CDR3 region has 14 residues. Looked up from germline, CDR1 is SQVTM and CDR2 is ANQGSEA. Complete variable domain (other parts from reference TRBV29-1 and TRBJ1-2): SAVISQKPSRDICQRGTSLTIQCQVDSQVTMMFWYRQQPGQSLTLIATANQGSEATYESGFVIDKFPISRPNLTFSTLTVSNMSPEDSSIYLCSVVIRDTNYGYTFGSGTRLTVV.

At least ten counts were recorded for this clonotype. The J gene is TRBJ2-1, the V gene TRBV4-2, with a weak D call TRBD2 (6 bases). The length of the CDR3 is 16 residues. Germline CDR1 and CDR2: LGHNA and YNFKEQ. The germline V and J ends were trimmed by 1 base and 3 bases, with 13 bases remaining between them. The CDR3 protein is CASSQGSGAYYNEQFF. The CDR3 DNA reads as TGTGCCAGCAGCCAAGGTAGCGGAGCCTACTACAATGAGCAGTTCTTC.

As concerns this clonotype: Being one base from a much bigger clone, this may be a read error. V is TRBV5-8 and J is TRBJ2-2, with D uncertain. Germline values: CDR1 SGHTS, CDR2 YDEGEE. The CDR3 has 14 residues. CDR3 DNA: TGTGCCAGCTGCTTGGCGGCCCACACCGGGGAGCTGTTTTTT. As protein: CASCLAAHTGELFF.

This clonotype was detected many times. V usage is TRBV12-3 or TRBV12-4 and J usage is TRBJ2-2; no firm D call. Trimming cost V 3 bases and J 4 bases, with 9 bases left between them. The CDR3 is 14 residues long. Here the CDR3 reads CASSLFGGTGELFF. The DNA for the CDR3 is TGTGCCAGCAGTTTGTTCGGTGGCACCGGGGAGCTGTTTTTT.

Ten or more counts support this clonotype. The chain carries TRBV20-1 and TRBJ1-1, with 8 bases fitting TRBD1. The CDR3 has 14 amino acids. CDR1 is DFQATT and CDR2 is SNEGSKA in the germline V gene (reference sequence). CDR3: CKLLTGAMNTEAFF. As DNA, the CDR3 is TGCAAGCTCCTGACAGGGGCCATGAACACTGAAGCTTTCTTT.

This clonotype was counted only a few times. The V and J genes are TRBV7-9 and TRBJ2-7, with no clear D. Trimming left V 5 bases short and J 3 bases short, with 5 bases between. The CDR3 covers 11 residues. Germline values: CDR1 SEHNR, CDR2 FQNEAQ (reference sequence). This chain's CDR3 is CASSPIYEQYF. The CDR3 bases are TGTGCCAGCAGCCCGATCTACGAGCAGTACTTC.

The rearrangement links TRBV5-5 to TRBJ2-4; the D is unclear. Germline V lookup: CDR1 SGHKS, CDR2 YYEKEE (reference sequence). The CDR3 spans 15 residues. V was shortened by 0 bases and J by 0 bases, with 7 bases between the two germline ends. The CDR3 coding sequence is TGTGCCAGCAGCTTGGGACCGCTAGCCAAAAACATTCAGTACTTC. Translating it yields CASSLGPLAKNIQYF.

This clonotype was counted ten times or more. J is TRBJ2-7 and V is TRBV7-2; D is unresolved. Trimming took off 5 bases at V and 5 bases at J, with 7 bases between the two ends. Looked up from germline, CDR1 is SGHTA and CDR2 is FQGNSA. The CDR3 runs to 11 residues. CDR3 amino acids: CASSRIHEQYF. For the CDR3, the DNA is TGTGCCAGCAGCCGAATCCACGAGCAGTACTTC.

This clonotype appeared many times. The V gene is TRBV27, the J gene TRBJ2-7; 9 nucleotides line up with TRBD2. V was clipped by 5 bases and J by 3 bases; unmatched bases: 11. Germline CDR1 is MNHEY and CDR2 is SMNVEV (reference sequence). This CDR3 region has 16 residues. The CDR3 here is CASSRRLSGSLYEQYF. The CDR3 DNA follows: TGTGCCAGCAGTCGACGGCTTAGCGGGAGCCTCTACGAGCAGTACTTC.

The chain combines TRBV20-1 with TRBJ2-3; possibly TRBD2 for D (5 bases). This CDR3 is built from 15 residues. V was pared by 6 bases and J by 0 bases, with 16 bases between. Looked up from germline, CDR1 is DFQATT and CDR2 is SNEGSKA (reference sequence). CDR3 bases: TGCAGTGCACCGGGTCCAGCGGCTAGCACAGATACGCAGTATTTT. Translation: CSAPGPAASTDTQYF.

This clonotype was seen ten or more times. The chain has TRBV6-2 or TRBV6-3 and TRBJ2-5; TRBD2 might be the D (8 bases). Trimming took 6 bases from V and 7 from J, leaving 21 bases between them. In germline, CDR1 is MNHEY, CDR2 SVGEGT. The CDR3 extends over 15 amino acids. The CDR3 spells CASRKTRDSGGTQYF. In DNA, the CDR3 is TGTGCCAGCAGGAAGACGAGGGACAGCGGGGGGACCCAGTACTTC.

This clonotype appeared many times. The chain carries TRBV4-3 and TRBJ1-2; D unresolved. From germline, CDR1 is LGHNA and CDR2 YSLEER. V gave up 0 bases and J gave up 8 bases, with 13 bases separating them. The CDR3 sequence is 14 residues long. CDR3 DNA sequence: TGCGCCAGCAGCCAAGATCTGAAGGGATCGGGCTACACCTTC. This translates into CASSQDLKGSGYTF.

This clonotype was seen at least ten times. This rearrangement joins TRBV7-8 to TRBJ2-1, with TRBD2 matching 9 bases. Germline CDR1 SGHVS, CDR2 FQNEAQ. Trimming cost V 0 bases and J 4 bases; bases outside gene matches: 4. This CDR3 region has 16 residues. The CDR3 DNA is TGTGCCAGCAGCTTAGCGACGGGACTAGCATACAATGAGCAGTTCTTC. This sequence encodes CASSLATGLAYNEQFF.

The chain combines TRBV20-1 with TRBJ2-1, with TRBD1 matching over 9 bases. Germline V lookup: CDR1 DFQATT, CDR2 SNEGSKA (reference sequence). The CDR3 runs 15 residues. V shed 6 bases and J 2 bases; nucleotides not matched to a gene: 8. The CDR3 protein is CSADTGTGTYNEQFF. DNA for the CDR3: TGCAGTGCCGACACCGGGACAGGGACCTACAATGAGCAGTTCTTC.

This clonotype was seen repeatedly, ten times or more. This chain joins TRBV30 and TRBJ2-6; D remains ambiguous. This CDR3 is 14 amino acids long. The germline gives CDR1 GTSNPN, CDR2 SVGIG (reference sequence). The V end was cut by 7 bases, the J end by 2 bases, with 12 bases between. The CDR3 region has the DNA TGTGCCTACCCCCTCGGGCCTGGGGCCAACGTCCTGACTTTC. Translated: CAYPLGPGANVLTF.

This clonotype was observed at least ten times. The chain uses TRBV5-1 and TRBJ2-3; the D is unclear. This CDR3 spans 13 amino acids. The germline V gene encodes CDR1 SGHRS and CDR2 YFSETQ. With 0 bases removed from V and 6 bases from J, the gap between germline ends came to 8 bases. The CDR3 DNA is TGCGCCAGCAGCTTGGGAGTGAGGGATACGCAGTATTTT. This codes for CASSLGVRDTQYF.

This clonotype was seen at least ten times. This sequence joins TRBV7-9 and TRBJ1-1, with TRBD1 identical over 8 bases. Germline V lookup: CDR1 SEHNR, CDR2 FQNEAQ (reference sequence). This CDR3 is built from 14 residues. V trimming: 6 bases; J trimming: 4 bases; junction bases outside the gene matches: 7. DNA for the CDR3: TGTGCCAGCAGTCGACAGGGGAGGGTCACTGAAGCTTTCTTT. It encodes CASSRQGRVTEAFF.

This clonotype appeared many times. V is TRBV7-2 and J is TRBJ2-3; TRBD2 is a possible D gene (6 bases). The germline CDR1 and CDR2 sequences are SGHTA and FQGNSA. This CDR3 region has 16 residues. V lost 5 bases and J lost 0, with 15 bases in between. The CDR3 spells CASSPERVASTDTQYF. In nucleotides, the CDR3 is TGTGCCAGCAGCCCCGAGCGGGTAGCTAGCACAGATACGCAGTATTTT.

This clonotype has ten or more counts. The rearrangement uses TRBV12-3 or TRBV12-4 and TRBJ1-1; D unresolved. V was trimmed by 6 bases and J by 0 bases, leaving 8 bases between them. CDR3 size: 13 residues. Written as DNA, the CDR3 is TGTGCCAGCAGCTATACAATGAACACTGAAGCTTTCTTT. Its translation: CASSYTMNTEAFF.